The present entry profiles one T cell receptor (beta chain) with its context. The data were taken from a study of blood T cell repertoires in COVID-19. About the study: Samples representing acute and convalescent COVID-19 were sourced from the United States, Italy and Spain. PBMCs, B-cell-depleted T cells, or T cells were the source of the cDNA or gDNA that made up the material.

Authors' data handling: Amplification of reference gene primers provided the estimated nucleated cell counts. Repertoires were generated with immunoSEQ multiplex PCR, while TCRdb's copy carries only in-frame clones and drops some. V and J calls and clone size are given by that table; D and trimming were obtained from the DNA. The sample has approximately 220,000 clones, over 80% seen once. The sequence was collected from a man aged 40-49 years with acute or convalescent COVID-19. Specimen: peripheral blood.

The CDR3 DNA follows: TGTGCCAGCAGCCTCACACACAATGAGCAGTTCTTC. It yields the protein CASSLTHNEQFF. This chain uses TRBV14 with TRBJ2-1; no firm D call. The CDR3 spans 12 residues. Trimming took off 4 bases at V and 5 bases at J, with 6 bases between the two ends. Germline V gives CDR1 SGHDN, CDR2 FVKESK.